This entry describes one T cell receptor (beta chain). As yet, its antigen is unknown. The sample belongs to a study of T cell repertoires in cytomegalovirus infection. Notes on the study in general: CMV-specific TCR beta clonotypes restricted by HLA-C were the ones dominating the ex vivo response.

TCRdb redid the calling of the reads with MiXCR, one entry per CDR3 protein. The table lists about 770,000 distinct CDR3 sequences, 29% of them singletons, with about an eighth in the top ten. This CDR3 spans 16 amino acids. V trimming: 4 bases; J trimming: 4 bases; junction bases outside the gene matches: 9. Germline V CDR1 and CDR2: SGHVS, FNYEAQ. The gene calls are TRBV7-6 and TRBJ2-2; 7 nucleotides align to TRBD2. This clonotype was sampled from a human donor in good health (CMV status not recorded). Some clones in this sample may be carry-over from other donors' samples. This specimen was cultured CD8+ T cells from PBMCs, taken from culture after CMV antigen stimulation. The CDR3 sequence: CASSSGRGRVTGELFF. The CDR3, as DNA: TGTGCCAGCAGCTCCGGGAGAGGGAGGGTCACCGGGGAGCTGTTTTTT.